This T cell receptor beta chain originates from a study of Graves' ophthalmopathy and Graves' hyperthyroidism. Uncontrolled infections, other autoimmune diseases, pregnancy or lactation barred patients from enrollment. Deletions cut 7 bases from V and 4 bases from J, with 19 bases between. The germline V gene encodes CDR1 MDHEN and CDR2 SYDVKM. The CDR3 contains 15 residues. In this sample, this clonotype turned up many times. The study amplified TCR beta CDR3 regions using RNA transcripts. An opening RT-PCR round employed HTBI primers and preceded a second-round multiplex PCR. TCRdb redid the calling of the multiplex PCR reads with MiXCR, one entry per CDR3 protein. The table records some 390,000 distinct CDR3 sequences, about 18% of them present only once.

Sequenced input: peripheral blood. The sequence derives from a woman aged 18 to 35 with Graves' ophthalmopathy. The chain is built from TRBV28 and TRBJ1-2; D is possibly TRBD1 (5 bases). The CDR3 DNA sequence: TGTGCCAGCATCCCCACGCAGGGAGGGAGCTATGGCTACACCTTC. As protein: CASIPTQGGSYGYTF.